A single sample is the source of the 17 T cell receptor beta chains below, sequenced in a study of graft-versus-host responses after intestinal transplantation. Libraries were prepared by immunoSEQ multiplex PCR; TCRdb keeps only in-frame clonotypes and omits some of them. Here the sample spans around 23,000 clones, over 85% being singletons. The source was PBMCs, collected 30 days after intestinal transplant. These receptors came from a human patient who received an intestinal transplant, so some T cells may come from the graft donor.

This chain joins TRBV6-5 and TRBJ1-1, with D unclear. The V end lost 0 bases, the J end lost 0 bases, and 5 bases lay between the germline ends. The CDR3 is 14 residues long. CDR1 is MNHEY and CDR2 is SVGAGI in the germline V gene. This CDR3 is CASSYSELNTEAFF. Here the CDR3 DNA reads TGTGCCAGCAGTTACTCGGAGTTGAACACTGAAGCTTTCTTT.

The CDR3 is CASGLVKGQPQHF. The CDR3 nucleotides are TGTGCTAGTGGTTTGGTAAAGGGGCAGCCCCAGCATTTT. The chain uses TRBV12-5 and TRBJ1-5; D perhaps matches TRBD1 (5 bases). V was clipped by 0 bases and J by 7 bases, with 7 bases between them. Germline CDR1 is LGHNT and CDR2 is FRNRAP. The CDR3 loop spans 13 amino acids.

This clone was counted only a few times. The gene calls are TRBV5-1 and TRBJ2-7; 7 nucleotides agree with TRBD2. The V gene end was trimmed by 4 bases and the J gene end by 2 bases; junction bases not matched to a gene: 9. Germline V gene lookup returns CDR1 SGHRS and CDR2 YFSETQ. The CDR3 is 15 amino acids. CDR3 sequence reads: CASSLGGNGPYEQYF. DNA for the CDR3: TGCGCCAGCAGCCTGGGGGGGAACGGGCCCTACGAGCAGTACTTC.

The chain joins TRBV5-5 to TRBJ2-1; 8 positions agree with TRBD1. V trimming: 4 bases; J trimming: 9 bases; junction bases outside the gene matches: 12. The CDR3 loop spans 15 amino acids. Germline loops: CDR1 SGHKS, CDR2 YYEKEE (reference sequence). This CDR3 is CASSQGAYGYGEQFF. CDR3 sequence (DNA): TGTGCCAGCAGCCAGGGGGCCTACGGGTACGGTGAGCAGTTCTTC.

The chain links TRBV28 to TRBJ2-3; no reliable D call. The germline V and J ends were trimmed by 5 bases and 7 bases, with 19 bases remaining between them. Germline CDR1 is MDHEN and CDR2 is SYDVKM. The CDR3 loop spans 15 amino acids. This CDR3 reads CASSIYRSGLNTQYF. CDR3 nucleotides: TGTGCCAGCAGTATATATCGGTCTGGTCTAAATACGCAGTATTTT.

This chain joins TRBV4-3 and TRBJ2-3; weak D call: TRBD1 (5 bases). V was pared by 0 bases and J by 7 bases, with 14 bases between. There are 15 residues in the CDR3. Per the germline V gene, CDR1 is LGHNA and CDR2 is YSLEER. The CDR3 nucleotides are TGCGCCAGCAGCCAAGAGGGTCTTGGGGCTAATACGCAGTATTTT. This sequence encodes CASSQEGLGANTQYF.

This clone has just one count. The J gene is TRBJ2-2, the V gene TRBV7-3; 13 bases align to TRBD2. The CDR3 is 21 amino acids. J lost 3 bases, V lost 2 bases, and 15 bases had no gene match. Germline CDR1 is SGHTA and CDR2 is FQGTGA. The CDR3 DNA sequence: TGTGCCAGCAGCTTAGGCCCGCGGACTAGCGGGAGTTGGCTGGACACCGGGGAGCTGTTTTTT. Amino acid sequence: CASSLGPRTSGSWLDTGELFF.

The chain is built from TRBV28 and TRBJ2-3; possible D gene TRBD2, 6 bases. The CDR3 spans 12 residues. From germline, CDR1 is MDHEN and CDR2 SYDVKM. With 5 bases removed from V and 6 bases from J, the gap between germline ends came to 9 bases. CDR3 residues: CASSTGDDTQYF. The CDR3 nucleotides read TGTGCCAGCAGTACGGGGGACGATACGCAGTATTTT.

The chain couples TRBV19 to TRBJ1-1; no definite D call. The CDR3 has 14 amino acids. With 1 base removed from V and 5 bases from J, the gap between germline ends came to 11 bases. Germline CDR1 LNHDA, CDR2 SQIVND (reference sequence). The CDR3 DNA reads TGTGCCAGTAGTATAGTCGAGGGAAGAACTGAAGCTTTCTTT. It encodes CASSIVEGRTEAFF. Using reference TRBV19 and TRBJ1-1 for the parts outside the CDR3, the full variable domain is DGGITQSPKYLFRKEGQNVTLSCEQNLNHDAMYWYRQDPGQGLRLIYYSQIVNDFQKGDIAEGYSVSREKKESFPLTVTSAQKNPTAFYLCASSIVEGRTEAFFGQGTRLTVV.

The CDR3 here is CASRTSAFATNEKLFF. Here the CDR3 DNA reads TGTGCCAGTAGGACCTCCGCCTTTGCAACTAATGAAAAACTGTTTTTT. V usage is TRBV19 and J usage is TRBJ1-4; D remains ambiguous. Germline V CDR1 and CDR2: LNHDA, SQIVND (reference sequence). CDR3 size: 16 residues. V was pared by 6 bases and J by 0 bases, with 14 bases between. Full variable domain (missing parts from reference TRBV19 and TRBJ1-4): DGGITQSPKYLFRKEGQNVTLSCEQNLNHDAMYWYRQDPGQGLRLIYYSQIVNDFQKGDIAEGYSVSREKKESFPLTVTSAQKNPTAFYLCASRTSAFATNEKLFFGSGTQLSVL.

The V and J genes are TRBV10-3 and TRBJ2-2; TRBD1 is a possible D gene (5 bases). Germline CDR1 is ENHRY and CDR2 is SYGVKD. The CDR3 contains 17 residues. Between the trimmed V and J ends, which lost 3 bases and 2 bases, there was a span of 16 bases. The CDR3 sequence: CAISDRGKGINTGELFF. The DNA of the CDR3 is TGTGCCATCAGTGATAGGGGCAAGGGTATCAACACCGGGGAGCTGTTTTTT.

The CDR3 reads CASSTGQGGEQFF. The CDR3 DNA sequence: TGTGCCAGCAGTACCGGACAGGGAGGGGAGCAGTTCTTC. The V and J genes are TRBV6-6 and TRBJ2-1, with a tentative D call TRBD1 (8 bases). V was shortened by 5 bases and J by 10 bases, with 15 bases between the two germline ends. This CDR3 is 13 amino acids long. Germline CDR1 reads MNHNY; CDR2 reads SVGAGI (reference sequence).

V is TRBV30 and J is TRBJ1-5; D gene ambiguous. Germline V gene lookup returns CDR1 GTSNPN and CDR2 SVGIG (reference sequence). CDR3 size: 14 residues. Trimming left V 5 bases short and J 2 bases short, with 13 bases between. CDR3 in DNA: TGTGCCTGGGACCCAGGATCAGGCAATCAGCCCCAGCATTTT. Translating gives CAWDPGSGNQPQHF. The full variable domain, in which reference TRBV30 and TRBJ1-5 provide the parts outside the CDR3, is SQTIHQWPATLVQPVGSPLSLECTVEGTSNPNLYWYRQAAGRGLQLLFYSVGIGQISSEVPQNLSASRPQDRQFILSSKKLLLSDSGFYLCAWDPGSGNQPQHFGDGTRLSIL.

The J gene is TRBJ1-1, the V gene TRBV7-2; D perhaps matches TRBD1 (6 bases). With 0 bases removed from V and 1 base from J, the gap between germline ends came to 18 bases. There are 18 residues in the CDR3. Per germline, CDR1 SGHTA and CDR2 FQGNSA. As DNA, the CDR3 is TGTGCCAGCAGCTTAGCAACCCAAGGCAGGGGACAGAACACTGAAGCTTTCTTT. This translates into CASSLATQGRGQNTEAFF. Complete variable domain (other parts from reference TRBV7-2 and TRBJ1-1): GAGVSQSPSNKVTEKGKDVELRCDPISGHTALYWYRQSLGQGLEFLIYFQGNSAPDKSGLPSDRFSAERTGGSVSTLTIQRTQQEDSAVYLCASSLATQGRGQNTEAFFGQGTRLTVV.

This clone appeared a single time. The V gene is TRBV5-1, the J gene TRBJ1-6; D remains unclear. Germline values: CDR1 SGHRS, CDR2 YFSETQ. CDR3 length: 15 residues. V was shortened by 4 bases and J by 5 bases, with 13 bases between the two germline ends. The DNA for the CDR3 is TGCGCCAGCAGCCCGCGATACCTTGATAATTCACCCCTCCACTTT. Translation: CASSPRYLDNSPLHF.

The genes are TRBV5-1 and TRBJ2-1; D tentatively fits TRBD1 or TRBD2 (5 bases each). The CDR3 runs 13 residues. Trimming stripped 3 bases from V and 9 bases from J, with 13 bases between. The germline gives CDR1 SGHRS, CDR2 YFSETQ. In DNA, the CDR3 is TGCGCCAGCAGCTGGGACCGTAGTGGTGAGCAGTTCTTC. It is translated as CASSWDRSGEQFF.

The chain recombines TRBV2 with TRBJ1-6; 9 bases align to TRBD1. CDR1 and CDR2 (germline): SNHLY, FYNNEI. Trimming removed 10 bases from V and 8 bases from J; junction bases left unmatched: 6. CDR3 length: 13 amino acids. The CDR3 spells CAIRGDRDSPLHF. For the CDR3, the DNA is TGTGCCATCCGGGGGGACAGGGATTCACCCCTCCACTTT.